One and the same sample provided the 13 T cell receptor beta chains below, sequenced in a study of blood T cell repertoires in COVID-19. Sequencing used immunoSEQ multiplex PCR; TCRdb keeps in-frame clones, though not all of them. The sample has approximately 100,000 clones, about 90% seen once; the top ten hold about 4%. Sequencing was done on a sample of peripheral blood. The receptors were sampled from a human donor with COVID-19, enrolled during active disease. The donor label of this sample is uncertain.

The CDR3 reads CASTPTDNYGYTF. The CDR3 DNA reads as TGCGCCAGCACCCCGACAGACAACTATGGCTACACCTTC. V gene TRBV10-2 combines with J gene TRBJ1-2, with D perhaps matching TRBD1 (5 bases). The germline V and J ends were trimmed by 7 bases and 2 bases, with 11 bases remaining between them. Germline V gene sequence: CDR1 WSHSY, CDR2 SAAADI. CDR3 length equals 13 residues.

The V call is TRBV7-9, the J call TRBJ2-1; 9 bases match TRBD1. V shed 5 bases and J 4 bases; nucleotides not matched to a gene: 6. Germline V gene sequence: CDR1 SEHNR, CDR2 FQNEAQ (reference sequence). This CDR3 comprises 15 residues. The CDR3 spells CASSATGGGYNEQFF. The CDR3 nucleotides are TGTGCCAGCAGCGCCACAGGGGGCGGATACAATGAGCAGTTCTTC.

This chain connects TRBV6-1 to TRBJ2-5, with TRBD1 identical over 8 bases. The CDR3 sequence is 13 residues long. Germline values: CDR1 MNHNS, CDR2 SASEGT. V shed 6 bases, J shed 1 base, and the junction held 1 base outside the gene matches. CDR3 sequence reads: CASSDRGQETQYF. In DNA form, the CDR3 reads TGTGCCAGCAGCGACAGGGGCCAAGAGACCCAGTACTTC.

The chain has TRBV2 and TRBJ2-5; 10 positions agree with TRBD2. With 10 bases clipped from V and 2 bases from J, the junction kept 4 bases outside the gene matches. The CDR3 runs 13 residues. Germline CDR1 reads SNHLY; CDR2 reads FYNNEI. The CDR3 reads CAKRTSGQETQYF. CDR3 nucleotides: TGTGCCAAGAGGACTAGCGGTCAAGAGACCCAGTACTTC. The variable domain in full, with the rest retrieved from reference TRBV2 and TRBJ2-5, is EPEVTQTPSHQVTQMGQEVILRCVPISNHLYFYWYRQILGQKVEFLVSFYNNEISEKSEIFDDQFSVERPDGSNFTLKIRSTKLEDSAMYFCAKRTSGQETQYFGPGTRLLVL.

The chain combines TRBV10-2 with TRBJ1-4, with TRBD1 as a possible D gene (6 bases). This CDR3 has 15 residues. Looked up from germline, CDR1 is WSHSY and CDR2 is SAAADI. V lost 0 bases, J lost 6 bases, and 11 bases lay in between. The CDR3, as DNA: TGCGCCAGCAGTGAGTCTATAGGGGGGGATGAAAAACTGTTTTTT. It yields the protein CASSESIGGDEKLFF.

This chain joins TRBV10-3 and TRBJ1-1; D call uncertain. CDR3 size: 15 residues. Trimming stripped 0 bases from V and 1 base from J, with 9 bases between. In germline, CDR1 is ENHRY, CDR2 SYGVKD. This CDR3 reads CAISESKTRNTEAFF. For the CDR3, the DNA is TGTGCCATCAGTGAGTCGAAAACAAGGAACACTGAAGCTTTCTTT.

The chain couples TRBV10-1 to TRBJ1-2; 7 nucleotides match TRBD1. CDR1 is WNHNN, CDR2 SYGVQD, per germline (reference sequence). J gave up 6 bases and V 3 bases, and 10 bases lay outside the gene matches. The CDR3 is 15 amino acids. The CDR3 nucleotides read TGCGCCAGCAGTGATTATCAGGGGGGTATTAATGGCTACACCTTC. Its protein product is CASSDYQGGINGYTF.

This clone was seen a few times. This specimen includes other DNA sequences encoding the same CDR3. This rearrangement joins TRBV7-6 to TRBJ2-7; 9 bases map to TRBD1. Trimming removed 5 bases from V and 3 bases from J; junction bases left unmatched: 5. Germline V gene sequence: CDR1 SGHVS, CDR2 FNYEAQ. The length of the CDR3 is 14 residues. The DNA for the CDR3 is TGTGCCAGCAGCCAGGGACAGGGCGGCTACGAGCAGTACTTC. This translates into CASSQGQGGYEQYF.

The J gene is TRBJ2-7, the V gene TRBV11-2; tentatively, D is TRBD2 (7 bases). V lost 5 bases, J lost 5 bases, and 19 bases lay in between. The germline CDR1 and CDR2 sequences are SGHAT and FQNNGV. The CDR3 loop spans 15 amino acids. CDR3 residues: CASSPLGGGLNEQYF. CDR3 in DNA: TGTGCCAGCAGCCCACTGGGGGGGGGCCTGAACGAGCAGTACTTC.

This rearrangement joins TRBV7-5 to TRBJ2-1; the D segment call TRBD1 is taken from the table without a DNA check. TRBV7-5 is listed as a pseudogene. There are 16 residues in the CDR3. In nucleotides, the CDR3 is TGTGTCAGAAGCTTTATCAGGTCCCCCTTGGGTAATGAGCAGTTCTTC. Residues: CVRSFIRSPLGNEQFF.

The chain carries TRBV3-1 (or the pseudogene TRBV3-2) and TRBJ1-2, with D possibly matching TRBD1 (6 bases). This CDR3 region has 14 residues. V was shortened by 0 bases and J by 4 bases, with 9 bases between the two germline ends. Germline CDR1 and CDR2: LGHDT and YNNKEL (reference sequence). CDR3 loop: CASSQETGTYGYTF. The CDR3 DNA reads TGTGCCAGCAGCCAAGAGACAGGAACCTATGGCTACACCTTC.

The genes are TRBV6-1 and TRBJ2-5; unclear D gene. Germline CDR1 MNHNS, CDR2 SASEGT. V was pared by 0 bases and J by 5 bases, with 13 bases between. The CDR3 totals 15 residues. The CDR3 sequence is CASSEALVVGETQYF. The CDR3 region has the DNA TGTGCCAGCAGTGAAGCGCTAGTTGTCGGGGAGACCCAGTACTTC.

The chain joins TRBV19 to TRBJ1-6; 7 positions match TRBD1. V gave up 4 bases and J gave up 5 bases; unmatched junction bases: 8. The CDR3 spans 16 residues. Looked up from germline, CDR1 is LNHDA and CDR2 is SQIVND (reference sequence). The CDR3 spells CASSTPRQGHNSPLHF. The CDR3 DNA reads as TGTGCCAGTAGTACCCCTCGACAGGGCCATAATTCACCCCTCCACTTT.